This is a list of T cell receptor beta chains from one sample in a study of blood T cells in healthy people across ages. TCRdb re-analysed the 5' RACE reads in MiXCR, keeping a single row per CDR3 protein. The sample records 800,000 or so distinct CDR3 sequences, 20% to 30% being singletons. These data also featured in a second study, about T cells of mothers and their children.

Sample: blood. The receptors stem from a boy aged 10-17 years in good health. Each CDR3 is given with its conserved first and last residue. The order of the fields is D gene, clone size, CDR3 length, V gene, J gene, CDR3 DNA, CDR3 protein. The D gene is left open where the match is weak. Part of the rows lack a size; the others show once, few, many or a class for expanded clones.

D: NA; size: NA; length: 14; V: TRBV20-1; J: TRBJ2-1; DNA: TGCAGTGCTAGTAACCCGGTCACCTACAATGAGCAGTTCTTC; CDR3: CSASNPVTYNEQFF
D: NA; size: NA; length: 13; V: TRBV6-5; J: TRBJ2-7; DNA: TGTGCCACAAGTTACCAGGGGATCCACGAGCAGTACTTC; CDR3: CATSYQGIHEQYF
D: TRBD2; size: NA; length: 16; V: TRBV7-2; J: TRBJ2-3; DNA: TGTGCCAGCAGCTCCTCCCGGGGGGGAAATGCAGATACGCAGTATTTT; CDR3: CASSSSRGGNADTQYF
D: NA; size: few; length: 17; V: TRBV4-3; J: TRBJ1-2; DNA: TGCGCCAGCAGCCAGGTACCCGTCCCCGCTGGAGACTATGGCTACACCTTC; CDR3: CASSQVPVPAGDYGYTF
D: NA; size: NA; length: 14; V: TRBV20-1; J: TRBJ2-4; DNA: TGCAGTGCTAGTGGGTCTACAGCCAAAAACATTCAGTACTTC; CDR3: CSASGSTAKNIQYF
D: TRBD2; size: NA; length: 16; V: TRBV12-3/TRBV12-4; J: TRBJ2-5; DNA: TGTGCCAGCAGTAGACTAGCGGGAGGTCCGGAGGAGACCCAGTACTTC; CDR3: CASSRLAGGPEETQYF
D: TRBD1; size: few; length: 14; V: TRBV2; J: TRBJ1-1; DNA: TGTGCCAGCAGTGAAGTCAGGGGGCCTACTGAAGCTTTCTTT; CDR3: CASSEVRGPTEAFF
D: TRBD1; size: NA; length: 14; V: TRBV12-3/TRBV12-4; J: TRBJ2-7; DNA: TGTGCCAGCAAAAAGGGACAGGGGGCTTACGAGCAGTACTTC; CDR3: CASKKGQGAYEQYF
D: NA; size: few; length: 16; V: TRBV4-3; J: TRBJ2-7; DNA: TGCGCCAGCAGCCAAGATATTGGCGGGTCCTCCTACGAGCAGTACTTC; CDR3: CASSQDIGGSSYEQYF
D: TRBD1; size: NA; length: 12; V: TRBV7-9; J: TRBJ2-1; DNA: TGTGCCAGCAGCTCGACAGGGCTCGAGCAGTTCTTC; CDR3: CASSSTGLEQFF
D: NA; size: few; length: 14; V: TRBV6-2/TRBV6-3; J: TRBJ2-7; DNA: TGTGCCAGCAGTTATAGCACGCCAAGCTACGAGCAGTACTTC; CDR3: CASSYSTPSYEQYF
D: TRBD2; size: NA; length: 13; V: TRBV10-3; J: TRBJ2-3; DNA: TGTGCCATCAGCCCTAGCGGGATGGATACGCAGTATTTT; CDR3: CAISPSGMDTQYF
D: NA; size: NA; length: 13; V: TRBV29-1; J: TRBJ2-3; DNA: TGCAGCGTTGCTGGGATCCGCACAGATACGCAGTGTTTT; CDR3: CSVAGIRTDTQCF
D: NA; size: NA; length: 15; V: TRBV5-1; J: TRBJ1-1; DNA: TGCGCCAGCAGCTCCACCAGGGCCATGAACACTGAAGCTTTCTTT; CDR3: CASSSTRAMNTEAFF
D: TRBD2; size: few; length: 15; V: TRBV24-1; J: TRBJ2-3; DNA: TGTGCCACCAGTGATCCCAGCGGGAGGTCAGATACGCAGTATTTT; CDR3: CATSDPSGRSDTQYF
D: TRBD1; size: NA; length: 15; V: TRBV5-1; J: TRBJ1-2; DNA: TGCGCCAGCAGCCCGGAGGGACAGTTTATAGATGGCTACACCTTC; CDR3: CASSPEGQFIDGYTF
D: TRBD2; size: many; length: 16; V: TRBV11-2; J: TRBJ2-1; DNA: TGTGCCAGCAGTTTAGTCAGCGGGGGGTCCTACAATGAGCAGTTCTTC; CDR3: CASSLVSGGSYNEQFF
D: NA; size: few; length: 16; V: TRBV28; J: TRBJ1-2; DNA: TGTGCCAGCAGTTTATTGGGGGCTTTAGCCAACTATGGCTACACCTTC; CDR3: CASSLLGALANYGYTF
D: NA; size: NA; length: 15; V: TRBV7-9; J: TRBJ2-5; DNA: TGTGCCAGCAGTAAGAACGGGGGGCCAGGAGAGACCCAGTACTTC; CDR3: CASSKNGGPGETQYF
D: NA; size: few; length: 16; V: TRBV28; J: TRBJ1-1; DNA: TGTGCCAGCAGTTCATCTCGGACGAGAATGAACACTGAAGCTTTCTTT; CDR3: CASSSSRTRMNTEAFF
D: NA; size: few; length: 13; V: TRBV7-9; J: TRBJ1-2; DNA: TGTGCCAGCAGCTTAGCGAATGACTATGGCTACACCTTC; CDR3: CASSLANDYGYTF
D: NA; size: NA; length: 13; V: TRBV7-2; J: TRBJ1-2; DNA: TGTGCCAGCAGCCCCTCTTCGAAGTATGGCTACACCTTC; CDR3: CASSPSSKYGYTF
D: TRBD2; size: many; length: 14; V: TRBV20-1; J: TRBJ2-1; DNA: TGCAGTGCTAAGAATAGCGGGGGGTACAATGAGCAGTTCTTC; CDR3: CSAKNSGGYNEQFF
D: NA; size: few; length: 15; V: TRBV2; J: TRBJ1-1; DNA: TGTGCCAGCAGTGAAACGGGACATTCGAACACTGAAGCTTTCTTT; CDR3: CASSETGHSNTEAFF
D: NA; size: NA; length: 16; V: TRBV29-1; J: TRBJ2-1; DNA: TGCAGCGTTCAAAACAGGGAGCGGGCCAAGCAGGATGAGCAGTTCTTC; CDR3: CSVQNRERAKQDEQFF